This paragraph reports one TCR beta chain. The CDR3 extends over 13 amino acids. Trimming left V 5 bases short and J 5 bases short, with 12 bases between. Germline V gives CDR1 MNHEY, CDR2 SVGAGI. TCRdb's table, derived via immunoSEQ multiplex PCR, lists solely in-frame clones and lacks some. The data contain approximately 170,000 clones, about 88% of them seen just once; the ten biggest clones take up 2.5%. The data belong to a study of blood T cell repertoires in COVID-19. The wider study: Donors in the United States, Italy and Spain gave samples during acute or convalescent COVID-19.

Seattle's cohort entered during active infection and was followed longitudinally. The clonotype was recovered from a woman aged 80 or over with COVID-19, enrolled during active disease. This chain connects TRBV6-5 to TRBJ1-1; no clear D gene. Sequenced material: peripheral blood. CDR3 protein: CASSPELLTEAFF. CDR3 sequence (DNA): TGTGCCAGCAGTCCCGAGCTCTTAACTGAAGCTTTCTTT.